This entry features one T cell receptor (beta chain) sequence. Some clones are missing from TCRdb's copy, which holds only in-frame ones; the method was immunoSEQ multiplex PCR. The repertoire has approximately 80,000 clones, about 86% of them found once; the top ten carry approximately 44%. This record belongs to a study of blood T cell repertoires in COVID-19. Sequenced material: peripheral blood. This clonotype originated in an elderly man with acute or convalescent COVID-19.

The CDR3 spells CASSLAGYSGGEQFF. CDR3 coding DNA: TGCGCCAGCAGCTTGGCCGGCTACTCAGGGGGCGAGCAGTTCTTC. The chain carries TRBV5-1 and TRBJ2-1, with TRBD1 matching over 8 bases. The ends lost 0 bases at V and 10 bases at J; junction bases unmatched: 9. The CDR3 covers 15 residues. Germline V gene data show CDR1 as SGHRS and CDR2 as YFSETQ.